These 8 T cell receptor beta chains share one sample of origin, sequenced in a study of long-term antiretroviral therapy in people with HIV. Running of the v3.0 immunoSEQ assay took place at survey level. The assay was immunoSEQ multiplex PCR, and TCRdb's table has in-frame clones only and misses some. The sample has about 25,000 clones, approximately 78% seen once. Sequencing used unsorted PBMCs, obtained 2.9 years after starting antiretroviral therapy. The receptors originated from a man aged 45 to 65 with HIV.

The V call is TRBV7-8, the J call TRBJ1-2; possible D gene TRBD1, 5 bases. Trimming shortened V by 3 bases and J by 4 bases, and 9 bases separated the two germline ends. The CDR3 consists of 13 residues. Germline CDR1 SGHVS, CDR2 FQNEAQ. The CDR3 DNA sequence: TGTGCCAGCAGCTTGGGGGACCTCTATGGCTACACCTTC. Its translation: CASSLGDLYGYTF.

V usage is TRBV30 and J usage is TRBJ2-5; 8 nucleotides line up with TRBD2. Losses at the gene ends were 4 bases for V and 5 bases for J; bases not matched to a gene: 3. CDR1 GTSNPN and CDR2 SVGIG come from the germline V gene (reference sequence). This CDR3 contains 12 residues. The CDR3: CAWTASGETQYF. In DNA, the CDR3 is TGTGCCTGGACGGCTAGCGGGGAGACCCAGTACTTC.

This clone has only a few counts. The V and J genes are TRBV7-9 and TRBJ1-6; TRBD1 might be the D (6 bases). The CDR3 covers 15 residues. Germline V gene data show CDR1 as SEHNR and CDR2 as FQNEAQ (reference sequence). The ends were cut back, 5 bases at V and 6 bases at J, with 14 bases in the middle. The DNA for the CDR3 is TGTGCCAGCAGCCGCGGGGGGGCGCTTAATTCACCCCTCCACTTT. Protein product: CASSRGGALNSPLHF.

The chain joins TRBV4-3 to TRBJ1-3; maybe TRBD1 (5 bases). The CDR3 is 16 residues long. The germline V gene encodes CDR1 LGHNA and CDR2 YSLEER. The ends were cut back, 0 bases at V and 2 bases at J, with 11 bases in the middle. CDR3 sequence: CASSQDSRGAGNTIYF. In DNA, the CDR3 is TGCGCCAGCAGCCAAGATTCAAGGGGAGCTGGAAACACCATATATTTT.

This chain joins TRBV28 and TRBJ2-7, with D possibly being TRBD2 (5 bases). This CDR3 has 15 residues. V dropped 7 bases and J dropped 3 bases, with 19 bases sitting between them. Germline CDR1 and CDR2: MDHEN and SYDVKM. The CDR3 here is CASNPGLGGGYEQYF. CDR3 coding DNA: TGTGCCAGCAACCCTGGCCTAGGAGGAGGCTACGAGCAGTACTTC.

V and J are TRBV5-4 and TRBJ1-1; D remains unclear. V was trimmed by 0 bases and J by 0 bases, leaving 6 bases between them. Germline lookup yields CDR1 SGHNT and CDR2 YYREEE (reference sequence). There are 14 residues in the CDR3. CDR3 protein: CASSLVGVNTEAFF. DNA for the CDR3: TGTGCCAGCAGCTTGGTCGGGGTGAACACTGAAGCTTTCTTT.

The J gene is TRBJ1-1, the V gene TRBV7-3, with no clear D. Trimming stripped 8 bases from V and 0 bases from J, with 13 bases between. CDR3 length: 14 residues. Germline V gene sequence: CDR1 SGHTA, CDR2 FQGTGA. DNA of the CDR3: TGTGCCAGCTCCCTCGAGGGTTTGAACACTGAAGCTTTCTTT. This encodes CASSLEGLNTEAFF.

The chain recombines TRBV5-1 with TRBJ1-1; the D gene is possibly TRBD1 (6 bases). The CDR3 is 16 amino acids. Trimming pared 0 bases from V and 3 bases from J, leaving 15 bases between. Germline CDR1 SGHRS, CDR2 YFSETQ. In DNA form, the CDR3 reads TGCGCCAGCAGCTTGGATAGACAGGTCCTGTACACTGAAGCTTTCTTT. It specifies CASSLDRQVLYTEAFF.